Following are 23 T cell receptor beta chains from one sample sequenced in a study of blood T cells in healthy people across ages. A sample-barcoded 5' primer and a J-beta primer mix were used in a second PCR of about 7 to 12 cycles. TCRdb re-derived calls from the 5' RACE reads in MiXCR, one entry per CDR3 protein. Of roughly 1,300,000 distinct CDR3 sequences listed, 59% are singletons. The sequenced sample consisted of blood. The receptors originated from a man aged 18 to 30 in good health.

V gene TRBV3-1 combines with J gene TRBJ1-5; D not certain. The CDR3 is 14 amino acids. CDR1 is LGHDT and CDR2 is YNNKEL in the germline V gene (reference sequence). Trimming took off 1 base at V and 3 bases at J, with 7 bases between the two ends. The CDR3 loop is CASSQGADNQPQHF. CDR3 DNA sequence: TGTGCCAGCAGCCAAGGCGCTGACAATCAGCCCCAGCATTTT.

The chain recombines TRBV4-1 with TRBJ2-7; D possibly matches TRBD1 or TRBD2 (6 bases each). Germline V gene lookup returns CDR1 MGHRA and CDR2 YSYEKL. Trimming took off 4 bases at V and 4 bases at J, with 17 bases between the two ends. The CDR3 spans 15 residues. The CDR3 DNA follows: TGCGCCAGCAGCCGCCTTGGAGGGACAAATTACGAGCAGTACTTC. This sequence encodes CASSRLGGTNYEQYF.

V and J are TRBV12-3 or TRBV12-4 and TRBJ2-3; no clear D. The CDR3 is 13 amino acids. Between the trimmed V and J ends, which lost 10 bases and 7 bases, there was a span of 18 bases. The CDR3 DNA sequence: TGTGCCACCCGAAGGAGCCCCCTCCATACGCAGTATTTT. Its translation: CATRRSPLHTQYF.

This sequence joins TRBV20-1 and TRBJ1-5; a possible D gene is TRBD1 (5 bases). The length of the CDR3 is 14 residues. Deletions cut 0 bases from V and 6 bases from J, with 12 bases between. Germline V gene sequence: CDR1 DFQATT, CDR2 SNEGSKA (reference sequence). The CDR3 sequence is CSARDSKGFQPQHF. In DNA form, the CDR3 reads TGCAGTGCTAGAGACTCGAAGGGGTTTCAGCCCCAGCATTTT.

This clonotype was counted between two and nine times. V usage is TRBV12-3 or TRBV12-4 and J usage is TRBJ1-3, with a possible D match to TRBD1 (6 bases). This CDR3 has 14 amino acids. V was cut by 5 bases and J by 4 bases, with 12 bases left in between. The chain's CDR3 is CASSPRDIGNTIYF. The CDR3 DNA is TGTGCCAGCAGTCCGCGGGACATCGGAAACACCATATATTTT.

This chain connects TRBV20-1 to TRBJ1-2; TRBD1 matches at 9 bases. The CDR3 loop spans 16 amino acids. Germline V lookup: CDR1 DFQATT, CDR2 SNEGSKA (reference sequence). The trim removed 5 bases at V and 4 bases at J, leaving 14 bases unmatched. The CDR3 nucleotides read TGCAGTGCTGCAATACTCCGGACAGGGGTCCTCTATGGCTACACCTTC. Translated: CSAAILRTGVLYGYTF.

The chain joins TRBV6-5 to TRBJ2-5, with D uncertain. The last part of the DNA fits TRBJ2-7 better; the J call may be wrong. The length of the CDR3 is 15 residues. The germline gives CDR1 MNHEY, CDR2 SVGAGI. The CDR3 spells CASKPISNSPYEQYF. The CDR3 DNA follows: TGTGCCAGCAAACCCATTTCGAACAGCCCCTACGAGCAGTACTTC.

The J gene is TRBJ1-1, the V gene TRBV28; 7 bases match TRBD1. The CDR3 is 14 amino acids. The junction had 10 bases not matched to a gene; V was cut back by 6 bases and J by 6 bases. The germline V gene has CDR1 MDHEN and CDR2 SYDVKM. CDR3 DNA: TGTGCCAGCAGCCTGACAGGGTTTAATCCTGAAGCTTTCTTT. This encodes CASSLTGFNPEAFF.

The gene calls are TRBV2 and TRBJ2-3, with TRBD1 as a possible D gene (5 bases). Per the germline V gene, CDR1 is SNHLY and CDR2 is FYNNEI. This CDR3 spans 16 amino acids. V lost 0 bases and J lost 1, with 11 bases in between. The CDR3 sequence: CASSEAQGAGTDTQYF. CDR3 nucleotides: TGTGCCAGCAGTGAAGCACAAGGGGCAGGCACAGATACGCAGTATTTT. Complete variable domain (other parts from reference TRBV2 and TRBJ2-3): EPEVTQTPSHQVTQMGQEVILRCVPISNHLYFYWYRQILGQKVEFLVSFYNNEISEKSEIFDDQFSVERPDGSNFTLKIRSTKLEDSAMYFCASSEAQGAGTDTQYFGPGTRLTVL.

The V call is TRBV27, the J call TRBJ2-7; the match to TRBD1 covers 7 bases. The better agreement between TRBJ2-5 and the DNA end casts doubt on the J call. The CDR3 consists of 14 residues. Germline V lookup: CDR1 MNHEY, CDR2 SMNVEV (reference sequence). CDR3 nucleotides: TGTGCCAGCACAGTTTATCCAGGGGGAGAGACCCAGTACTTC. Translating gives CASTVYPGGETQYF.

The rearrangement uses TRBV3-1 and TRBJ1-1, with 8 bases matching TRBD1. The CDR3 loop spans 15 amino acids. Per germline, CDR1 LGHDT and CDR2 YNNKEL (reference sequence). V shed 4 bases, J shed 1 base, and the junction held 5 bases outside the gene matches. This CDR3 is CASSPPGQENTEAFF. CDR3 coding DNA: TGTGCCAGCAGCCCTCCGGGACAGGAGAACACTGAAGCTTTCTTT.

The chain is built from TRBV20-1 and TRBJ2-2; D is unclear. In germline, CDR1 is DFQATT, CDR2 SNEGSKA (reference sequence). CDR3 length: 15 residues. V lost 0 bases, J lost 1 base, and 9 bases lay in between. Here the CDR3 DNA reads TGCAGTGCTAGAGAGGCTACACGGAACACCGGGGAGCTGTTTTTT. Protein product: CSAREATRNTGELFF.

J is TRBJ2-1 and V is TRBV20-1; TRBD2 might be the D (6 bases). Germline V CDR1 and CDR2: DFQATT, SNEGSKA (reference sequence). V dropped 4 bases and J dropped 10 bases, with 20 bases sitting between them. This CDR3 contains 14 residues. The CDR3 DNA sequence: TGCAGTGCTAATGGACTAACGCACCCTTTGGAGCAGTTCTTC. The encoded protein is CSANGLTHPLEQFF.

The chain joins TRBV29-1 to TRBJ2-2; 9 bases line up with TRBD1. This CDR3 is built from 14 residues. The ends lost 6 bases at V and 7 bases at J; junction bases unmatched: 9. Germline CDR1 and CDR2: SQVTM and ANQGSEA. The CDR3 is CSVTPQGAGGELFF. CDR3 nucleotide sequence: TGCAGCGTGACCCCACAGGGGGCCGGCGGGGAGCTGTTTTTT.

The chain employs TRBV29-1 and TRBJ2-3, with a tentative D call TRBD1 (6 bases). The germline V gene encodes CDR1 SQVTM and CDR2 ANQGSEA. This CDR3 spans 13 amino acids. Trimming cost V 7 bases and J 0 bases, with 11 bases left between them. The CDR3 coding sequence is TGCAGCGACCGGACAGCTAGCACAGATACGCAGTATTTT. Amino acids: CSDRTASTDTQYF.

The genes are TRBV6-6 and TRBJ1-6; D is perhaps TRBD1 (5 bases). Trimming pared 4 bases from V and 9 bases from J, leaving 16 bases between. This CDR3 comprises 15 residues. Germline V gene lookup returns CDR1 MNHNY and CDR2 SVGAGI (reference sequence). For the CDR3, the DNA is TGTGCCAGCAGTTTGGCAGGGCCAGTGGGTTCACCCCTCCACTTT. Amino acids: CASSLAGPVGSPLHF.

V gene TRBV5-1 combines with J gene TRBJ2-1; no definite D call. V shed 5 bases and J shed 6 bases, with 9 bases lying between them. Germline V gene sequence: CDR1 SGHRS, CDR2 YFSETQ. This CDR3 spans 12 amino acids. The CDR3 DNA follows: TGCGCCAGCAGGAATTATGGCAATGAGCAGTTCTTC. Amino acids: CASRNYGNEQFF.

This chain links TRBV20-1 with TRBJ1-4, with D unclear. Germline V gives CDR1 DFQATT, CDR2 SNEGSKA (reference sequence). Trimming took off 2 bases at V and 4 bases at J, with 14 bases between the two ends. The CDR3 covers 15 residues. The CDR3 here is CSARHPAGLNEKLFF. The DNA for the CDR3 is TGCAGTGCTAGACATCCCGCGGGTCTTAATGAAAAACTGTTTTTT.

The chain links TRBV15 to TRBJ2-1; TRBD2 aligns across 7 bases. V shed 3 bases, J shed 5 bases, and the junction held 10 bases outside the gene matches. The CDR3 sequence is 16 residues long. Germline V gene sequence: CDR1 LNHNV, CDR2 YYDKDF (reference sequence). The CDR3 protein is CATSSPGLAENNEQFF. The DNA for the CDR3 is TGTGCCACCAGCAGCCCAGGCCTAGCGGAAAACAATGAGCAGTTCTTC.

The gene calls are TRBV5-4 and TRBJ2-5; TRBD2 aligns across 8 bases. CDR3 length: 16 residues. V lost 4 bases, J lost 11 bases, and 19 bases stayed unmatched. The germline gives CDR1 SGHNT, CDR2 YYREEE (reference sequence). The CDR3 coding sequence is TGTGCCAGCAGCCAAGAACCTCAGAATAGCGGGGAGGAGCAGTACTTC. Translated: CASSQEPQNSGEEQYF.

This clonotype was detected only a few times. As DNA, the CDR3 is TGCGCCAGCAGCCAAAGAGACAGGGACTACGAGCAGTACTTC. It yields the protein CASSQRDRDYEQYF. The chain joins TRBV4-3 to TRBJ2-7, with TRBD1 identical over 7 bases. V shed 2 bases and J 3 bases; nucleotides not matched to a gene: 4. The V gene's germline CDR1 is LGHNA and CDR2 YSLEER. The CDR3 is made up of 14 amino acids.

This chain links TRBV4-3 with TRBJ1-1; 8 bases agree with TRBD1. The junction had 5 bases not matched to a gene; V was cut back by 2 bases and J by 6 bases. The length of the CDR3 is 14 residues. Looked up from germline, CDR1 is LGHNA and CDR2 is YSLEER. The DNA of the CDR3 is TGCGCCAGCAGCCAAACTAGGGACAGGCCTGAAGCTTTCTTT. Residues: CASSQTRDRPEAFF.

The rearrangement joins TRBV7-9 to TRBJ2-4, with 15 bases that match TRBD2. This CDR3 spans 17 amino acids. V lost 5 bases to trimming and J lost 8 bases; unmatched junction nucleotides: 10. The V gene's germline CDR1 is SEHNR and CDR2 FQNEAQ (reference sequence). The DNA for the CDR3 is TGTGCCAGCAGCAACTACGGGACTAGCGGGGGGCAGGACATTCAGTACTTC. The encoded protein is CASSNYGTSGGQDIQYF.